This T cell receptor (beta chain) is from a study of PD-L1 blockade in urothelial cancer. The time point here: peripheral blood 6 weeks after treatment start. Trimming took 4 bases from V and 5 from J, leaving 20 bases between them. CDR3 length: 16 amino acids. Sequencing used immunoSEQ multiplex PCR; TCRdb keeps in-frame clones, though not all of them. The table lists about 120,000 clones, 80% to 90% of them singletons. This clone was counted once. The J gene is TRBJ2-5, the V gene TRBV23-1; D uncertain. TRBV23-1 is labeled an ORF, and its function is uncertain. This sequence originates from a man between 60 and 75 years old with urothelial cancer. Sequenced material: PBMCs, taken around atezolizumab (anti-PD-L1) treatment. The DNA of the CDR3 is TGCGCCAGCAGTCTCGTCGTTTGGTCCCGGTGGGAGACCCAGTACTTC. Its protein is CASSLVVWSRWETQYF.